This is a list of T cell receptor beta chains from one sample in a study of regulatory T cells in long-lasting Graves disease. MiXCR, applied by TCRdb to the multiplex PCR reads, yields one record per CDR3 protein. The sample includes a few hundred thousand distinct CDR3 sequences, 15% of them seen just once. The sample was also linked to a second study, of T cells in Graves' hyperthyroidism and ophthalmopathy.

The sequenced sample was peripheral blood mononuclear cells (PBMCs), obtained at new diagnosis, from a patient treated with antithyroid drugs. These receptors originate from a woman in her thirties or forties with Graves disease. Both conserved end residues are part of each CDR3. D genes are given only for firm matches. Expanded clones are given a class, and other clones once, few, many or no size at all.

>NA|many|TRBV28|TRBJ1-5
TGTGCCAGCACCATTTGGAGGGGCACGCCGAGCAATCAGCCCCAGCATTTT
CASTIWRGTPSNQPQHF
>TRBD2|many|TRBV12-3/TRBV12-4|TRBJ2-1
TGTGCCAGCAGTTACATGACTAGCCCTTACAATGAGCAGTTCTTC
CASSYMTSPYNEQFF
>NA|few|TRBV27|TRBJ2-7
TGTGCCAGCAGTTCCCCCGGTATTGAGAAAGACGAGCAGTACTTC
CASSSPGIEKDEQYF
>TRBD2|many|TRBV28|TRBJ2-3
TGTGCCAGCAGTTTTTTAGGTCTTAGCGGGAGGGCTGGGGATACGCAGTATTTT
CASSFLGLSGRAGDTQYF
>NA|NA|TRBV6-9|TRBJ2-3
TGTGCCAGCAGTTGGCAGGGAATGTACGATACGCAGTATTTT
CASSWQGMYDTQYF
>TRBD2|many|TRBV7-3|TRBJ2-5
TGTGCCAGCAGCTCCGGGGAGGGGACCCAGTACTTC
CASSSGEGTQYF
>NA|many|TRBV20-1|TRBJ1-1
TGCAGTGCTAGGATGCTTGGGTCCCCGGCGACTGAAGCTTTCTTT
CSARMLGSPATEAFF
>TRBD2|many|TRBV27|TRBJ2-7
TGTGCCAGCTCCCCTAGCGGGAATGCCTACGAGCAGTACTTC
CASSPSGNAYEQYF
>NA|many|TRBV6-4|TRBJ1-2
TGTGCCAGCAGTGACTCGAGTCTCGTGGGACCCTATGGCTACACCTTC
CASSDSSLVGPYGYTF
>NA|many|TRBV6-5|TRBJ1-5
TGTGCCAGCAGTTACAGCTATAGCAATCAGCCCCAGCATTTT
CASSYSYSNQPQHF
>NA|many|TRBV28|TRBJ2-7
TGTGCCAGCAGTTTCCGGGAGCAGTACTTC
CASSFREQYF
>NA|few|TRBV5-1|TRBJ2-3
TGCGCCAGCAGCTTCGCCCGTGGGACAGATACGCAGTATTTT
CASSFARGTDTQYF
>TRBD1|many|TRBV2|TRBJ1-2
TGTGCCAGCAGTGAAGGAACAGGGGGAGGTGGCTACACCTTC
CASSEGTGGGGYTF
>NA|NA|TRBV6-2/TRBV6-3|TRBJ2-1
TGTGCCAGCAGATATTCGAGGTCAGGGGATGAGCAGTTCTTC
CASRYSRSGDEQFF
>TRBD2|many|TRBV12-3/TRBV12-4|TRBJ2-2
TGTGCCAGCAGTTTTCGGGTAGCGGGAGGTACTTCGAACACCGGGGAGCTGTTTTTT
CASSFRVAGGTSNTGELFF
>NA|few|TRBV5-1|TRBJ2-7
TGCGCCAGCAGCTTGGGGTCGGGGTTCTACGAGCAGTACTTC
CASSLGSGFYEQYF
>TRBD1|NA|TRBV9|TRBJ2-2
TGTGCCAGCAGCGTCCGACAGGGCATGAACACCGGGGAGCTGTTTTTT
CASSVRQGMNTGELFF
>NA|NA|TRBV7-3|TRBJ2-3
TGTGCCAGCAGCTTGGTACAGGCAGATACGCAGTATTTT
CASSLVQADTQYF
>TRBD1|many|TRBV12-3/TRBV12-4|TRBJ2-7
TGTGCCAGCAATCGACAGGGTATAGCGTACGAGCAGTACTTC
CASNRQGIAYEQYF